Shown below are 5 T cell receptor beta chains from a single sample sequenced in a study of T cell repertoires in cytomegalovirus infection. TCRdb reanalysed the reads using MiXCR and keeps one entry per CDR3 protein. The sample yields more than 150,000 distinct CDR3 sequences, roughly 19% seen once. Sequencing was done on a sample of PBMCs. Receptor source: a human donor in good health (CMV status not recorded). Some clones in this sample may be carry-over from other donors' samples.

J is TRBJ2-7 and V is TRBV7-9; D gene unclear. There are 14 residues in the CDR3. V was pared by 3 bases and J by 0 bases, with 9 bases between. In germline, CDR1 is SEHNR, CDR2 FQNEAQ (reference sequence). The CDR3: CASSLMQDSYEQYF. CDR3 coding DNA: TGTGCCAGCAGCTTGATGCAGGACTCCTACGAGCAGTACTTC.

The chain employs TRBV28 and TRBJ2-1; 10 nucleotides line up with TRBD2. From germline, CDR1 is MDHEN and CDR2 SYDVKM. The CDR3 is 17 residues long. V shed 1 base, J shed 6 bases, and the junction held 9 bases outside the gene matches. The CDR3 DNA reads TGTGCCAGCAGTTTATTTTCGTCTAGCGGGAGACTCAATGAGCAGTTCTTC. Protein product: CASSLFSSSGRLNEQFF.

The rearrangement uses TRBV7-4 and TRBJ2-1, with D unresolved. In germline, CDR1 is SGHVT, CDR2 SQSDAQ. This CDR3 has 12 residues. V was clipped by 5 bases and J by 6 bases, with 8 bases between them. CDR3 sequence: CASSNRPNEQFF. The DNA for the CDR3 is TGTGCCAGCAGCAATCGGCCCAATGAGCAGTTCTTC.

A few counts support this clonotype. The chain has TRBV7-3 and TRBJ1-2; D is ambiguous. Looked up from germline, CDR1 is SGHTA and CDR2 is FQGTGA. This CDR3 has 15 amino acids. V shed 4 bases and J shed 6 bases, with 18 bases lying between them. This CDR3 reads CASSYPGVGPDGYTF. The CDR3 DNA reads TGTGCCAGCAGCTACCCAGGAGTAGGACCAGATGGCTACACCTTC. Full variable domain (outside the CDR3, taken from reference TRBV7-3 and TRBJ1-2): GAGVSQTPSNKVTEKGKYVELRCDPISGHTALYWYRQSLGQGPEFLIYFQGTGAADDSGLPNDRFFAVRPEGSVSTLKIQRTERGDSAVYLCASSYPGVGPDGYTFGSGTRLTVV.

This clonotype was seen only a few times. The genes are TRBV14 and TRBJ2-3, with a weak D call TRBD2 (7 bases). Germline V gene sequence: CDR1 SGHDN, CDR2 FVKESK. CDR3 length: 16 amino acids. The V and J ends lost 0 bases and 5 bases respectively, with 15 bases between them. CDR3 nucleotides: TGTGCCAGCAGCCAAGAACGGGGGGCCCAATTAGATACGCAGTATTTT. Translated, it gives CASSQERGAQLDTQYF.